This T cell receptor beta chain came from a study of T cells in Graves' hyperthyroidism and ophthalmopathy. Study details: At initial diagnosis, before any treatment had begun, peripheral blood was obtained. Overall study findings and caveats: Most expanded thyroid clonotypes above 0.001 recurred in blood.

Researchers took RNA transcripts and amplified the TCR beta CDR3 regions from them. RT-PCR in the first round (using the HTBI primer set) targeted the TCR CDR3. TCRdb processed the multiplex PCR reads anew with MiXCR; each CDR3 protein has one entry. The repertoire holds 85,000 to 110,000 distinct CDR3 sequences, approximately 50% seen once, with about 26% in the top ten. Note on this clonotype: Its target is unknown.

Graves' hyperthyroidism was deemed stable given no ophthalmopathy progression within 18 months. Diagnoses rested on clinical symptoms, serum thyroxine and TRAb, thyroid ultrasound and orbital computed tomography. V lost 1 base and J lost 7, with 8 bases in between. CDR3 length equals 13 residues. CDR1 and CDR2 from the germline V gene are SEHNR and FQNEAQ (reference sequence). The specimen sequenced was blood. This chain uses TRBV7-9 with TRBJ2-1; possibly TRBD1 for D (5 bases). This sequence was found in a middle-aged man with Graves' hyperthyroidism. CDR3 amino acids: CASSLVGLNEQFF. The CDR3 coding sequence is TGTGCCAGCAGCTTAGTGGGGCTGAATGAGCAGTTCTTC.